The 23 T cell receptor beta chains below all came from one sample that was sequenced in a study of CD8 T cells in ankylosing spondylitis. MiXCR, run by TCRdb on the 5' RACE reads, gives a single entry per CDR3 protein. The table lists some 150,000 distinct CDR3 sequences, approximately 10% of them singletons, with 4.1% in the top ten. The sequenced sample was blood, either unsorted or a sorted T cell fraction (not recorded which). Every receptor here comes from a female donor with ankylosing spondylitis or in good health (not recorded which).

This clonotype was counted at least ten times. This chain's CDR3 is CAHREGTEAFF. The CDR3 region has the DNA TGTGCCCACAGGGAAGGCACTGAAGCTTTCTTT. The genes are TRBV30 and TRBJ1-1; the D gene is possibly TRBD1 (6 bases). The V gene's germline CDR1 is GTSNPN and CDR2 SVGIG (reference sequence). V was cut by 8 bases and J by 4 bases, with 11 bases left in between. CDR3 length equals 11 residues. Complete variable domain (other parts from reference TRBV30 and TRBJ1-1): SQTIHQWPATLVQPVGSPLSLECTVEGTSNPNLYWYRQAAGRGLQLLFYSVGIGQISSEVPQNLSASRPQDRQFILSSKKLLLSDSGFYLCAHREGTEAFFGQGTRLTVV.

This clonotype was recorded many times. The chain employs TRBV9 and TRBJ2-3; TRBD2 agrees at 15 bases. Germline CDR1 reads SGDLS; CDR2 reads YYNGEE. The CDR3 sequence is 16 residues long. After removal of 2 bases from V and 4 bases from J, the junction contained 2 bases not matched to a gene. The CDR3 DNA is TGTGCCAGCAGCGTGGGGACTAGCGGGAGGTCAGATACGCAGTATTTT. Its protein is CASSVGTSGRSDTQYF. Filled out from reference TRBV9 and TRBJ2-3, the complete variable domain reads DSGVTQTPKHLITATGQRVTLRCSPRSGDLSVYWYQQSLDQGLQFLIQYYNGEERAKGNILERFSAQQFPDLHSELNLSSLELGDSALYFCASSVGTSGRSDTQYFGPGTRLTVL.

This clonotype was seen many times. V gene TRBV6-1 combines with J gene TRBJ2-3; unclear D gene. The germline gives CDR1 MNHNS, CDR2 SASEGT. The CDR3 runs to 13 residues. V lost 4 bases to trimming and J lost 1 base, with 6 bases between them. Here the CDR3 reads CASSAQGTDTQYF. CDR3 in DNA: TGTGCCAGCAGTGCCCAGGGCACAGATACGCAGTATTTT.

The chain joins TRBV11-3 to TRBJ2-2; tentatively, D is TRBD1 (6 bases). The germline V gene has CDR1 SGHNT and CDR2 YENEEA. The CDR3 has 15 amino acids. Trimming shortened V by 5 bases and J by 1 base, and 11 bases separated the two germline ends. The CDR3 bases are TGTGCCAGCAGCCCCACGGGACAGAACACCGGGGAGCTGTTTTTT. Encoded protein: CASSPTGQNTGELFF.

This clonotype showed up many times. V usage is TRBV20-1 and J usage is TRBJ2-4, with 10 nucleotides matching TRBD1. Germline V gene sequence: CDR1 DFQATT, CDR2 SNEGSKA (reference sequence). This CDR3 is built from 15 residues. The J segment lost 2 bases and the V segment lost 4 bases, leaving 5 bases of the junction unmatched. CDR3 loop: CSAIRTGGTKNIQYF. The DNA of the CDR3 is TGCAGTGCTATAAGGACAGGGGGGACCAAAAACATTCAGTACTTC.

This clonotype was counted many times. The J gene is TRBJ1-4, the V gene TRBV3-1; D is possibly TRBD1 (6 bases). This CDR3 spans 14 amino acids. V was clipped by 5 bases and J by 6 bases, with 13 bases between them. Germline V lookup: CDR1 LGHDT, CDR2 YNNKEL (reference sequence). CDR3 region: CASSYGPGDEKLFF. CDR3 bases: TGTGCCAGCAGCTATGGCCCAGGGGATGAAAAACTGTTTTTT. Full variable domain (missing parts from reference TRBV3-1 and TRBJ1-4): DTAVSQTPKYLVTQMGNDKSIKCEQNLGHDTMYWYKQDSKKFLKIMFSYNNKELIINETVPNRFSPKSPDKAHLNLHINSLELGDSAVYFCASSYGPGDEKLFFGSGTQLSVL.

Many counts were recorded for this clonotype. The CDR3 region has the DNA TGCGCCAGCAGCTTCATGGGCCAGGGTAAGCAGTACTTC. This sequence encodes CASSFMGQGKQYF. The chain couples TRBV5-1 to TRBJ2-7; D may be TRBD1 (5 bases). From germline, CDR1 is SGHRS and CDR2 YFSETQ. The CDR3 contains 13 residues. Trimming pared 2 bases from V and 8 bases from J, leaving 14 bases between.

The chain has TRBV11-1 and TRBJ2-6; 12 nucleotides agree with TRBD1. V lost 4 bases and J lost 1; bases outside the gene matches: 8. The germline V gene encodes CDR1 SGHAT and CDR2 FQDESV (reference sequence). CDR3 length: 19 amino acids. The DNA of the CDR3 is TGTGCCAGCAGCTCCAAAGGGACAGGGGGCGATTCTGGGGCCAACGTCCTGACTTTC. This gives the protein CASSSKGTGGDSGANVLTF.

This clonotype was found many times. This rearrangement joins TRBV12-3 or TRBV12-4 to TRBJ1-3, with a possible D match to TRBD1 (5 bases). CDR3 size: 17 residues. Trimming took off 7 bases at V and 2 bases at J, with 21 bases between the two ends. The CDR3 bases are TGTGCCAGCACGATTATCCTCCTCGGGGCAGCTGGAAACACCATATATTTT. Encoded protein: CASTIILLGAAGNTIYF.

Only one count was recorded for this clonotype. Possible read error: a much larger clone is one base away. The rearrangement links TRBV11-2 to TRBJ1-4; possible D gene TRBD1, 6 bases. CDR3 length equals 16 residues. The ends were cut back, 3 bases at V and 2 bases at J, with 13 bases in the middle. Germline-derived CDR1 and CDR2 are SGHAT and FQNNGV. This CDR3 reads CASSLRKGGTNEKLFF. The CDR3 region has the DNA TGTGCCAGCAGCTTGAGAAAAGGGGGGACTAATGAAAAACTGTTTTTT.

In its sample, this clonotype was seen many times. This chain uses TRBV19 with TRBJ2-3, with 10 positions matching TRBD1. This CDR3 is 14 amino acids long. V was pared by 6 bases and J by 3 bases, with 3 bases of the junction left unmatched. Germline CDR1 reads LNHDA; CDR2 reads SQIVND (reference sequence). CDR3 amino acids: CASRTGGGTDTQYF. For the CDR3, the DNA is TGTGCCAGTAGGACAGGGGGCGGGACAGATACGCAGTATTTT.

This clonotype occurred many times. The chain carries TRBV29-1 and TRBJ2-3, with D perhaps matching TRBD1 or TRBD2 (5 bases each). Germline V lookup: CDR1 SQVTM, CDR2 ANQGSEA. The V end lost 8 bases, the J end lost 5 bases, and 20 bases lay between the germline ends. CDR3 size: 14 residues. The CDR3 DNA reads TGCAGCCTGGGGGTAGCGCCGGGTGGAGATACGCAGTATTTT. This sequence encodes CSLGVAPGGDTQYF.

This clonotype occurred many times. The chain uses TRBV7-6 and TRBJ1-5; the D gene is possibly TRBD1 (5 bases). The CDR3 runs 14 residues. Germline assignment: CDR1 SGHVS and CDR2 FNYEAQ. V was shortened by 1 base and J by 3 bases, with 7 bases between the two germline ends. In nucleotides, the CDR3 is TGTGCCAGCAGCTTAGACAGGAACAATCAGCCCCAGCATTTT. It encodes CASSLDRNNQPQHF.

This clonotype was seen ten or more times. This chain connects TRBV7-6 to TRBJ1-5; no firm D call. The CDR3 is 15 amino acids. Germline V gene data show CDR1 as SGHVS and CDR2 as FNYEAQ. V dropped 1 base and J dropped 5 bases, with 12 bases sitting between them. In nucleotides, the CDR3 is TGTGCCAGCAGCTTAGGGACCAATTCAGATCAGCCCCAGCATTTT. Its protein is CASSLGTNSDQPQHF.

This clonotype was counted at least ten times. The rearrangement uses TRBV5-1 and TRBJ2-2; D is unresolved. This CDR3 comprises 14 residues. The germline V and J ends were trimmed by 6 bases and 7 bases, with 16 bases remaining between them. CDR1 is SGHRS, CDR2 YFSETQ, per germline. The CDR3 DNA is TGCGCCAGCACCTCTGAATTAATCATCGGGGAGCTGTTTTTT. Its translation is CASTSELIIGELFF.

In this sample, this clonotype turned up a few times. The chain uses TRBV7-9 and TRBJ2-1; D is perhaps TRBD1 or TRBD2 (5 bases each). This CDR3 has 13 residues. The V end lost 5 bases, the J end lost 5 bases, and 10 bases lay between the germline ends. Germline-derived CDR1 and CDR2 are SEHNR and FQNEAQ (reference sequence). Written as DNA, the CDR3 is TGTGCCAGCAGCCCGCCGGGACACAATGAGCAGTTCTTC. Translating it yields CASSPPGHNEQFF.

As for this clonotype: This may be a read error, as it is one base from a much larger clone. The CDR3 reads CASSQVGGDYNVQFF. The CDR3 DNA sequence: TGTGCCAGCAGCCAAGTTGGGGGGGACTACAATGTGCAGTTCTTC. V usage is TRBV14 and J usage is TRBJ2-1; 7 bases fit TRBD2. This CDR3 region has 15 residues. Germline V gene data show CDR1 as SGHDN and CDR2 as FVKESK.

Ten or more counts support this clonotype. The chain has TRBV5-1 and TRBJ1-6; the D gene is possibly TRBD1 (5 bases). The CDR3 runs to 12 residues. CDR1 and CDR2 (germline): SGHRS, YFSETQ. Trimming left V 2 bases short and J 14 bases short, with 11 bases between. CDR3 DNA sequence: TGCGCCAGCAGCTTCCAGCAGGGTTCCCTCCACTTT. Residues: CASSFQQGSLHF. The variable domain in full, with the rest retrieved from reference TRBV5-1 and TRBJ1-6, is KAGVTQTPRYLIKTRGQQVTLSCSPISGHRSVSWYQQTPGQGLQFLFEYFSETQRNKGNFPGRFSGRQFSNSRSEMNVSTLELGDSALYLCASSFQQGSLHFGNGTRLTVT.

This clonotype has more than one count but fewer than ten. The chain carries TRBV30 and TRBJ2-1, with 10 bases aligning to TRBD2. The length of the CDR3 is 15 residues. J lost 4 bases, V lost 0 bases, and 3 bases had no gene match. Germline loops: CDR1 GTSNPN, CDR2 SVGIG (reference sequence). Here the CDR3 DNA reads TGTGCCTGGAGTGTAACGGGACTAGCGTACAATGAGCAGTTCTTC. The encoded protein is CAWSVTGLAYNEQFF.

This clonotype was counted at least ten times. The V gene is TRBV6-1, the J gene TRBJ2-1; TRBD1 matches at 11 bases. V shed 6 bases, J shed 6 bases, and the junction held 4 bases outside the gene matches. This CDR3 comprises 14 residues. Per germline, CDR1 MNHNS and CDR2 SASEGT. The CDR3 loop reads CASSWDRGVNEQFF. CDR3 in DNA: TGTGCCAGCAGCTGGGACAGGGGGGTCAATGAGCAGTTCTTC.

This clonotype has a handful of counts. This chain uses TRBV28 with TRBJ1-6; 9 bases match TRBD1. Germline values: CDR1 MDHEN, CDR2 SYDVKM. J lost 5 bases, V lost 6 bases, and 5 bases had no gene match. The CDR3 runs 15 residues. This CDR3 reads CASSIRTGDNSPLHF. The CDR3 DNA is TGTGCCAGCAGCATCAGGACAGGGGATAATTCACCCCTCCACTTT.

The chain has TRBV10-2 and TRBJ2-6; D gene unclear. This CDR3 is built from 16 residues. V lost 0 bases to trimming and J lost 0 bases, with 6 bases between them. Germline values: CDR1 WSHSY, CDR2 SAAADI. In DNA, the CDR3 is TGCGCCAGCAGTGAGTCCCGCCCCTCTGGGGCCAACGTCCTGACTTTC. It yields the protein CASSESRPSGANVLTF.

This clonotype was recorded many times. The chain recombines TRBV20-1 with TRBJ1-6; D remains ambiguous. V was shortened by 3 bases and J by 9 bases, with 12 bases between the two germline ends. The CDR3 totals 13 residues. Germline V gives CDR1 DFQATT, CDR2 SNEGSKA (reference sequence). The DNA for the CDR3 is TGCAGTGCTAGTCTGGACCGGAGTTCACCCCTCCACTTT. This translates into CSASLDRSSPLHF.